The 8 T cell receptor beta chains listed next were all sequenced from one sample in a study of long-term antiretroviral therapy in people with HIV. The libraries were made with immunoSEQ v3.0 at survey level. The method was immunoSEQ multiplex PCR; TCRdb's version includes in-frame clones alone and lacks a portion of them. Of approximately 34,000 clones in the sample, less than 90% were seen once. The input for sequencing was unsorted PBMCs, taken 1 year after starting antiretroviral therapy. Every receptor here comes from a man aged 18 to 29 with HIV.

The chain uses TRBV5-1 and TRBJ1-4, with TRBD1 identical over 10 bases. Germline V gene data show CDR1 as SGHRS and CDR2 as YFSETQ. V was clipped by 4 bases and J by 1 base; unmatched bases: 13. The CDR3 runs 19 residues. The CDR3 spells CASSGGQGLHSLTNEKLFF. The CDR3 nucleotides are TGCGCCAGCAGCGGGGGACAGGGGCTACACTCACTAACTAATGAAAAACTGTTTTTT. Full variable domain (outside the CDR3, taken from reference TRBV5-1 and TRBJ1-4): KAGVTQTPRYLIKTRGQQVTLSCSPISGHRSVSWYQQTPGQGLQFLFEYFSETQRNKGNFPGRFSGRQFSNSRSEMNVSTLELGDSALYLCASSGGQGLHSLTNEKLFFGSGTQLSVL.

The J gene is TRBJ2-1, the V gene TRBV7-2; tentatively, D is TRBD1 (6 bases). The CDR3 contains 12 residues. Trimming took off 3 bases at V and 7 bases at J, with 7 bases between the two ends. Germline V lookup: CDR1 SGHTA, CDR2 FQGNSA. The CDR3 sequence: CASSFRGNEQFF. Written as DNA, the CDR3 is TGTGCCAGCAGCTTCAGGGGAAATGAGCAGTTCTTC.

Regarding this clone: Its ends do not fully match the called genes, so a read error is possible. The V gene is TRBV7-6, the J gene TRBJ1-4, with TRBD1 identical over 8 bases. The germline gives CDR1 SGHVS, CDR2 FNYEAQ. This CDR3 has 15 residues. CDR3 sequence: CASRLVSDRAEKLFF. CDR3 bases: TGTGCCAGCAGATTAGTATCGGACAGGGCGGAAAAACTGTTTTTT.

The chain couples TRBV7-9 to TRBJ2-1, with a tentative D call TRBD2 (5 bases). The V end was cut by 4 bases, the J end by 4 bases, with 11 bases between. Looked up from germline, CDR1 is SEHNR and CDR2 is FQNEAQ (reference sequence). This CDR3 region has 14 residues. The CDR3 DNA sequence: TGTGCCAGCAGCTCCCCGGGGAATTACAATGAGCAGTTCTTC. This translates into CASSSPGNYNEQFF.

The gene calls are TRBV7-3 and TRBJ2-1; no clear D. The CDR3 runs 13 residues. Trimming cost V 1 base and J 7 bases, with 8 bases left between them. Germline-derived CDR1 and CDR2 are SGHTA and FQGTGA. The CDR3 here is CASSLRSANEQFF. CDR3 nucleotides: TGTGCCAGCAGCTTAAGGTCAGCTAATGAGCAGTTCTTC.

This clone occurred once. This chain links TRBV7-9 with TRBJ2-6; 10 bases agree with TRBD1. Unmatched junction bases numbered 8, after V lost 6 bases and J lost 6 bases. The CDR3 runs 16 residues. Germline CDR1 SEHNR, CDR2 FQNEAQ (reference sequence). The CDR3 nucleotides are TGTGCCAGCAGTCTAGGAGGGACAGGGGCGGCCAACGTCCTGACTTTC. As protein: CASSLGGTGAANVLTF.

The rearrangement joins TRBV11-3 to TRBJ2-7; TRBD1 is a possible D gene (5 bases). The CDR3 consists of 15 residues. The V end lost 5 bases, the J end lost 7 bases, and 21 bases lay between the germline ends. Per the germline V gene, CDR1 is SGHNT and CDR2 is YENEEA. The DNA of the CDR3 is TGTGCCAGCAGCGATGGGGCAGCAGGTATGGAAGAGCAGTACTTC. The encoded protein is CASSDGAAGMEEQYF.

This sequence joins TRBV12-5 and TRBJ1-1; TRBD1 might be the D (5 bases). V lost 5 bases to trimming and J lost 6 bases, with 19 bases between them. Germline CDR1 reads LGHNT; CDR2 reads FRNRAP. The CDR3 spans 15 residues. DNA for the CDR3: TGTGCTAGTGGTCTTCCCCAGGGATCTCATCCTGAAGCTTTCTTT. Amino acids: CASGLPQGSHPEAFF.